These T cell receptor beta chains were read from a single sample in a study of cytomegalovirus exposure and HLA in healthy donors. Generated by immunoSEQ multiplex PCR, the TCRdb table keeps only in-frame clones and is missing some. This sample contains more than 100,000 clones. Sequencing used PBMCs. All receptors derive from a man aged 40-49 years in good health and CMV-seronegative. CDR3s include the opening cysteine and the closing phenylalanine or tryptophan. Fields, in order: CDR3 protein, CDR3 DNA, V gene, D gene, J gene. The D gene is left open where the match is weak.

CASTRVNEQFF,TGTGCCAGCACTCGGGTGAATGAGCAGTTCTTC,TRBV2,-,TRBJ2-1
CASRRQGNWYEQYF,TGTGCCAGCAGGAGACAGGGGAACTGGTACGAGCAGTACTTC,TRBV28,TRBD1,TRBJ2-7
CASSLGTGNYGYTF,TGTGCCAGCAGCTTAGGGACAGGCAACTATGGCTACACCTTC,TRBV7-2,TRBD1,TRBJ1-2
CAWSVGGSYTF,TGTGCCTGGAGTGTGGGGGGGAGCTACACCTTC,TRBV30,-,TRBJ1-2
CASSLLGVNTEAFF,TGTGCCAGCAGTTTATTAGGGGTGAACACTGAAGCTTTCTTT,TRBV28,-,TRBJ1-1
CASTAIPFMGNQPQHF,TGTGCCAGTACCGCGATCCCGTTTATGGGCAATCAGCCCCAGCATTTT,TRBV19,-,TRBJ1-5
CASSQRLAGATSYEQYF,TGCGCCAGCAGCCAGCGACTAGCGGGAGCCACCTCCTACGAGCAGTACTTC,TRBV4-1,TRBD2,TRBJ2-7
CASSDQIAGGQETQYF,TGTGCCAGCAGCGACCAGATAGCGGGGGGTCAAGAGACCCAGTACTTC,TRBV9,TRBD2,TRBJ2-5
CASSRSGIYEQYF,TGTGCCAGCAGTCGGTCCGGGATCTACGAGCAGTACTTC,TRBV27,-,TRBJ2-7
CASSDGTGGTIETQYF,TGCGCCAGCAGCGACGGAACGGGGGGGACGATAGAGACCCAGTACTTC,TRBV5-1,TRBD2,TRBJ2-5
CASSFLRLAGGTDTQYF,TGTGCCAGCAGCTTCCTAAGACTAGCGGGAGGCACAGATACGCAGTATTTT,TRBV7-2,TRBD2,TRBJ2-3
CASSTISTGKETQYF,TGCGCCAGCAGCACTATATCGACAGGGAAGGAGACCCAGTACTTC,TRBV5-1,TRBD1,TRBJ2-5
CASSGRQGSYNEQFF,TGTGCCAGCAGCGGAAGACAGGGGTCCTACAATGAGCAGTTCTTC,TRBV9,TRBD1,TRBJ2-1
CASSYGDSTGEQYF,TGTGCCAGCAGTTACGGTGACAGTACCGGCGAGCAGTACTTC,TRBV6-5,-,TRBJ2-7
CASSVGPGANTEAFF,TGTGCCAGCAGCGTAGGGCCAGGGGCGAACACTGAAGCTTTCTTT,TRBV9,-,TRBJ1-1
CASSYSKGTGQETQYF,TGTGCCAGCAGTTACAGTAAGGGGACAGGACAAGAGACCCAGTACTTC,TRBV6-5,TRBD1,TRBJ2-5
CASYRDLGAGELFF,TGCGCCAGCTATCGGGATCTTGGTGCCGGGGAGCTGTTTTTT,TRBV5-1,-,TRBJ2-2
CSVSTGDPNYGYTF,TGCAGCGTTTCCACAGGGGACCCTAACTATGGCTACACCTTC,TRBV29-1,TRBD1,TRBJ1-2
CASSSGSYNSPLHF,TGTGCCAGCAGTTCGGGCTCCTATAATTCACCCCTCCACTTT,TRBV28,-,TRBJ1-6
CASSDGGRGRTDTQYF,TGTGCCAGCAGCGATGGTGGAAGGGGGCGCACAGATACGCAGTATTTT,TRBV5-4,TRBD1,TRBJ2-3
CASSEGLAGGYRSYEQYF,TGTGCCAGCAGTGAAGGGCTAGCGGGGGGGTATCGTTCCTACGAGCAGTACTTC,TRBV2,TRBD2,TRBJ2-7
CASSPRETIGQWAQYF,TGTGCCAGCAGCCCCCGGGAAACCATCGGACAGTGGGCGCAGTATTTT,TRBV7-9,-,TRBJ2-3
CASSPIEVHAGQGASGANVLTF,TGTGCCAGCTCACCAATTGAGGTTCACGCGGGACAGGGGGCGTCTGGGGCCAACGTCCTGACTTTC,TRBV18,TRBD1,TRBJ2-6
CASSVSGTGGDGELFF,TGTGCCAGCAGCGTAAGTGGGACAGGGGGCGACGGGGAGCTGTTTTTT,TRBV9,TRBD1,TRBJ2-2
CAITKTSGGQNEQFF,TGTGCCATCACCAAGACTAGCGGGGGCCAAAATGAGCAGTTCTTC,TRBV10-3,TRBD2,TRBJ2-1
CASSLDVGQIETQYF,TGCGCCAGCAGCTTGGATGTGGGGCAAATAGAGACCCAGTACTTC,TRBV5-1,-,TRBJ2-5
CATALQGRGSYEQYF,TGTGCCACCGCCCTTCAGGGTCGCGGCTCCTACGAGCAGTACTTC,TRBV28,-,TRBJ2-7
CASSSSGGAVNEQFF,TGTGCCAGCAGCTCCAGCGGGGGGGCAGTCAATGAGCAGTTCTTC,TRBV7-2,TRBD2,TRBJ2-1
CASSPSTERNTEAFF,TGTGCCAGCAGCCCATCGACAGAAAGAAACACTGAAGCTTTCTTT,TRBV5-4,-,TRBJ1-1
CASRAGVNVEQYF,TGTGCCAGCAGGGCCGGGGTAAACGTCGAGCAGTACTTC,TRBV27,-,TRBJ2-7
CSVGGGNTNEQFF,TGCAGCGTCGGCGGGGGTAATACCAATGAGCAGTTCTTC,TRBV29-1,TRBD2,TRBJ2-1
CASSLLDSGNTIYF,TGTGCCAGCAGCTTACTAGATTCTGGAAACACCATATATTTT,TRBV7-9,-,TRBJ1-3
CASSPDRFGEQYF,TGTGCCAGCAGCCCGGACAGGTTCGGCGAGCAGTACTTC,TRBV7-2,TRBD1,TRBJ2-7
CASSLGAHNEQFF,TGTGCCAGCAGCTTAGGGGCCCACAATGAGCAGTTCTTC,TRBV7-9,-,TRBJ2-1
CASSQEPSANEQFF,TGCGCCAGCAGCCAAGAGCCTAGCGCGAATGAGCAGTTCTTC,TRBV4-3,-,TRBJ2-1
CATSRSDGVGNEQFF,TGTGCCACCAGCAGATCGGACGGGGTGGGGAATGAGCAGTTCTTC,TRBV15,-,TRBJ2-1
CASSLGTGGSYNSPLHF,TGCGCCAGCAGCTTGGGGACAGGGGGCTCCTATAATTCACCCCTCCACTTT,TRBV5-1,TRBD1,TRBJ1-6
CASSHLESPLHF,TGTGCCAGCAGCCACCTGGAGTCACCCCTCCACTTT,TRBV7-9,-,TRBJ1-6
CASSVAEATPYNEQFF,TGTGCCAGCAGCGTAGCTGAGGCTACGCCCTACAATGAGCAGTTCTTC,TRBV9,-,TRBJ2-1
CASSPPGQGAYEQYF,TGCGCCAGCTCACCACCGGGACAGGGGGCTTACGAGCAGTACTTC,TRBV18,TRBD1,TRBJ2-7
CASSLEGRLDGNEKLFF,TGTGCCAGCAGCTTAGAGGGGCGGTTGGACGGAAATGAAAAACTGTTTTTT,TRBV7-9,-,TRBJ1-4
CASSFEAGGLYEQYF,TGTGCCAGCAGCTTCGAAGCCGGGGGACTCTACGAGCAGTACTTC,TRBV5-6,-,TRBJ2-7
CASSSSRGLADGYTF,TGTGCCAGCAGCTCTAGTAGGGGGCTGGCGGATGGCTACACCTTC,TRBV9,TRBD1,TRBJ1-2
CASSKQGRGYTF,TGTGCCAGCAGCAAACAGGGTAGGGGCTACACCTTC,TRBV13,-,TRBJ1-2
CASSPGTAANYGYTF,TGTGCCAGCAGCCCCGGGACAGCAGCTAACTATGGCTACACCTTC,TRBV2,TRBD1,TRBJ1-2
CASSGQGWHGYTF,TGTGCCAGCAGCGGACAGGGGTGGCATGGCTACACCTTC,TRBV28,TRBD1,TRBJ1-2
CASSISGNAGNEQFF,TGTGCCAGTAGTATAAGCGGTAATGCAGGTAATGAGCAGTTCTTC,TRBV19,-,TRBJ2-1
CASSQSLNPRSGVHEQFF,TGCGCCAGCAGCCAAAGCCTAAACCCCCGGTCAGGGGTCCATGAGCAGTTCTTC,TRBV4-3,-,TRBJ2-1
CASSLRGGGSYEQYF,TGTGCCAGCAGCTTAAGGGGAGGGGGCTCCTACGAGCAGTACTTC,TRBV7-8,-,TRBJ2-7
CASSSVDSSYNEQFF,TGCGCCAGCAGCTCAGTGGACTCCTCCTACAATGAGCAGTTCTTC,TRBV5-1,-,TRBJ2-1
CASSARTSRQETQYF,TGTGCCAGTAGTGCGCGGACTAGCCGCCAAGAGACCCAGTACTTC,TRBV19,TRBD2,TRBJ2-5
CASSPGQGSYGYTF,TGTGCCAGTAGTCCCGGACAGGGAAGCTATGGCTACACCTTC,TRBV19,TRBD1,TRBJ1-2
CASSLTSGAYEQYF,TGTGCCAGCAGCCTGACTAGCGGGGCCTACGAGCAGTACTTC,TRBV11-2,TRBD2,TRBJ2-7
CASSSLAENIQYF,TGCGCCAGCAGCTCACTAGCGGAAAACATTCAGTACTTC,TRBV5-1,TRBD2,TRBJ2-4
CASSVGGRGYEQYF,TGTGCCAGCAGCGTAGGGGGCAGGGGTTACGAGCAGTACTTC,TRBV9,-,TRBJ2-7